This T cell receptor (beta chain) came from a study of T cell responses to AZD1222 COVID-19 vaccine. The data were produced by immunoSEQ multiplex PCR, yet TCRdb's version contains in-frame clones alone and is incomplete. The sample contains fewer than 110,000 clones, more than 70% of which appear only once. There are a few counts of this clone. Germline CDR1 reads GTSNPN; CDR2 reads SVGIG (reference sequence). The junction had 2 bases not matched to a gene; V was cut back by 1 base and J by 4 bases. The CDR3 contains 13 residues. This sequence joins TRBV30 and TRBJ2-3, with 7 bases that match TRBD1. The sequencing used peripheral blood, collected on day 0 of AZD1222 vaccination. This clonotype originated in an adult in good health. The CDR3 DNA reads as TGTGCCTGGAGTGAAGGGGGCCCAGATACGCAGTATTTT. Protein: CAWSEGGPDTQYF.